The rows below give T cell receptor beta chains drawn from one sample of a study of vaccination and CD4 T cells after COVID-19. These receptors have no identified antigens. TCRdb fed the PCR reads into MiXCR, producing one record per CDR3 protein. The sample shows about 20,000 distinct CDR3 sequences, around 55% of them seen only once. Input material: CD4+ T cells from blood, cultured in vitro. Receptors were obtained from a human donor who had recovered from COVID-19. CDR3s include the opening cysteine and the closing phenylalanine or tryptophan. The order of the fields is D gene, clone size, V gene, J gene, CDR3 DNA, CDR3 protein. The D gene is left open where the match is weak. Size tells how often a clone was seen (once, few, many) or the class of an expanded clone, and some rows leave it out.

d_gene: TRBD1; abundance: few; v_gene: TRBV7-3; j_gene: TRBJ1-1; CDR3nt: TGTGCCAGCAGCAAGGGGGCCAGCATGAACACTGAAGCTTTCTTT; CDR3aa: CASSKGASMNTEAFF
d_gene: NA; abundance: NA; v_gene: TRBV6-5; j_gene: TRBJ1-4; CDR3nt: TGTGCCAGCAGTTACGGAGGGAGGGTGAGAGAAAAACTGTTTTTT; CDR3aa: CASSYGGRVREKLFF
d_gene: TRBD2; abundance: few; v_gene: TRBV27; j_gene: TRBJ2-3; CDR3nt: TGTGCCAGCAGTCGAATTGGCGGGAGGGCCTCGGGCACAGATACGCAGTATTTT; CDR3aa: CASSRIGGRASGTDTQYF
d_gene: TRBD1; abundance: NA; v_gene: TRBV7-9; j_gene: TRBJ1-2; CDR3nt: TGTGCCAGCAGCACCTACAGGGGAAAAGCGGGCTATGGCTACACCTTC; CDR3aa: CASSTYRGKAGYGYTF
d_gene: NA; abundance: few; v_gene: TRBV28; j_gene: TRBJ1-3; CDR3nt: TGTGCCAGCAGTTTACGGGGGGCGACCGGAAACACCATATATTTT; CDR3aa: CASSLRGATGNTIYF
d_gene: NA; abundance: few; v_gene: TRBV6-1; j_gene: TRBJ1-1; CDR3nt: TGTGCCAGCAGCCCGGGGGCGCGGGCTTTCTTT; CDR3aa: CASSPGARAFF
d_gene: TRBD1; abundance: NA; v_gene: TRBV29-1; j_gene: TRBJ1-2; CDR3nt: TGCAGCGTTGGGGACAGTTTGGTGGGCTACACCTTC; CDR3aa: CSVGDSLVGYTF
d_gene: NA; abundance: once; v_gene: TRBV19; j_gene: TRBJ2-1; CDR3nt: TGTGCCAGTAGTATAGGCAGTTACAATGAGCAGTTCTTC; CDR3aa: CASSIGSYNEQFF
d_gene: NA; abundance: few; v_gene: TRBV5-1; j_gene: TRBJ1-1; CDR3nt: TGCGCCAGCAGCTCCGGACAGTACGAAGCTTTCTTT; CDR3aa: CASSSGQYEAFF
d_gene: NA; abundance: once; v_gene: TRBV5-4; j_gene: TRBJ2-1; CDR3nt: TGTGCCAGCAGCTTAAGCCGGGGCTCCTACAATGAGCAGTTCTTC; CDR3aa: CASSLSRGSYNEQFF
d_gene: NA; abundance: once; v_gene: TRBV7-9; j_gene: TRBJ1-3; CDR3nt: TGTGCCAGCAGCTTAGCGAGTGGGTCTGGAAACACCATATATTTT; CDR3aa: CASSLASGSGNTIYF
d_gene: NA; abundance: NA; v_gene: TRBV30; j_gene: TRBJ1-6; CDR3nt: TGTGCCTGGAGTAGGATTACCGATAATTCACCCCTCCACTTT; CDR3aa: CAWSRITDNSPLHF
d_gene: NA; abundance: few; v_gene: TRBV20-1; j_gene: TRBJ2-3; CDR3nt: TGCAGTGCTAGAGACCCTTCAAACCACGGACTCCACACAGATACGCAGTATTTT; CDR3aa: CSARDPSNHGLHTDTQYF
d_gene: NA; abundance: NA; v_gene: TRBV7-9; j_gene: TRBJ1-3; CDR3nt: TGTGCCAGCAGCAGGGACGCTCAACCTGGAAACACCATATATTTT; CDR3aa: CASSRDAQPGNTIYF
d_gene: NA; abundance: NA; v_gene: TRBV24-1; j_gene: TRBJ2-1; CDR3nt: TGTGCCACCTCCAGCGGAGGGGGAACCAATGAGCAGTTCTTC; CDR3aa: CATSSGGGTNEQFF
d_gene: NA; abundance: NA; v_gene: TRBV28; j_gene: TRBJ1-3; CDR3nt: TGTGCCAGCAGTTCGGGGAGGGTTGGAAACACCATATATTTT; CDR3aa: CASSSGRVGNTIYF
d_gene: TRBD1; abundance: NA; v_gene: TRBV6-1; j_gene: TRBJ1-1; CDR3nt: TGTGCCAGCAGCTCCCCGGGACAGGCCACTGAAGCTTTCTTT; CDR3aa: CASSSPGQATEAFF
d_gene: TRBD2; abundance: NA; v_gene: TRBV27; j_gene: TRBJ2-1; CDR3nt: TGTGCCAGCACTTCCGATTGGAGGACTAGAATCAATGAGCAGTTCTTC; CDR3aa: CASTSDWRTRINEQFF
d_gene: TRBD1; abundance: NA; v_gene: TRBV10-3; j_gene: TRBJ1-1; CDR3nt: TGTGCCATCAGTGAGTCGGGACAGGGATGGAGCAACACTGAAGCTTTCTTT; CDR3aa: CAISESGQGWSNTEAFF
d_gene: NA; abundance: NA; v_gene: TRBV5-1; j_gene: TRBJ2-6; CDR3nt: TGCGCCAGCAAATCAGCAGACCCCTCTGGGGCCAACGTCCTGACTTTC; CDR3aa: CASKSADPSGANVLTF
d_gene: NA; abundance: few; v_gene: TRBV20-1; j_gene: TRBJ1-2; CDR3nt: TGCAGTGCTAGCGTGACTAACTATGGCTACACCTTC; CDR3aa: CSASVTNYGYTF
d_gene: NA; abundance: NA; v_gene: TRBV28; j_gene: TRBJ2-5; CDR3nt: TGTGCCAGCAGTTTGGGGCGTATTGAGACCCAGTACTTC; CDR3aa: CASSLGRIETQYF
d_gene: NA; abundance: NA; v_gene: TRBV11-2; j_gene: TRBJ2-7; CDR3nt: TGTGCCAGCAGCCGCCGTATGGAGCAGTACTTC; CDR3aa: CASSRRMEQYF
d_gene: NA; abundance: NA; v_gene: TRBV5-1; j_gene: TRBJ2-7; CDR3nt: TGCGCCAGCAGCTTGGGCGAGCACGAGCAGTACTTC; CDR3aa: CASSLGEHEQYF
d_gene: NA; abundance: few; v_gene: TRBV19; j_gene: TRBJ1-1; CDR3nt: TGTGCCAGTATGAGACCCCGGAGGGGGAACACTGAAGCTTTCTTT; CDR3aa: CASMRPRRGNTEAFF
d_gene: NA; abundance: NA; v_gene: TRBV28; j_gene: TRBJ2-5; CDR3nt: TGTGCCAGCAGTCCGGGACACGAGACCCAGTACTTC; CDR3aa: CASSPGHETQYF
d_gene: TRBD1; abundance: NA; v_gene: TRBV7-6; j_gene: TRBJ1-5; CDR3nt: TGTGCCAGCAGCTTAGCGGAGACAGGGGTCCAGCATTTT; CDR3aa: CASSLAETGVQHF
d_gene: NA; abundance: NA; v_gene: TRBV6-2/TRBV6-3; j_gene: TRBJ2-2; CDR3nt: TGTGCCAGCACCGATAGCTGGAACACCGGGGAGCTGTTTTTT; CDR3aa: CASTDSWNTGELFF
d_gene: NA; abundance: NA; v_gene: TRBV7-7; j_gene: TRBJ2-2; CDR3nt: TGTGCTAGCAGCTTATCGTCCACCGGGGAGCTGTTTTTT; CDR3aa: CASSLSSTGELFF
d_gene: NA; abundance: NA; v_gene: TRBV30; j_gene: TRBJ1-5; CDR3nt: TGTGCCTGGAGTCCCATGAGGGGGAGTCAGCCCCAGCATTTT; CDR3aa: CAWSPMRGSQPQHF
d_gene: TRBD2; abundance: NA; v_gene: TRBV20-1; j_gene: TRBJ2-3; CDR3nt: TGCAGTGCAGGACTAGCGGGAGCTAGCACAGATACGCAGTATTTT; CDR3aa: CSAGLAGASTDTQYF
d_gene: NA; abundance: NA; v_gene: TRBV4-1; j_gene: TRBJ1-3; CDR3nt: TGCGCCAGCAGCCAAGGAAGGGGAGAGGCCGTTCGTATAGGAAACACCATATATTTT; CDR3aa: CASSQGRGEAVRIGNTIYF
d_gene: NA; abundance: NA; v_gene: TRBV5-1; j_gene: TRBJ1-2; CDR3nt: TGCGCCAGCAGCTTGAGTGGTGAGGGCTACACCTTC; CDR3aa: CASSLSGEGYTF
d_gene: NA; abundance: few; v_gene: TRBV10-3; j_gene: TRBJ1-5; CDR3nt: TGTGCCATCAGTGAGGACAAAACTAATCAGCCCCAGCATTTT; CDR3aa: CAISEDKTNQPQHF
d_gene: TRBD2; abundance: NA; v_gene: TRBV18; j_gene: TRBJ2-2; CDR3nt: TGTGCCAGCTCACCACCCGGGAGGTCCGGGGAGCTGTTTTTT; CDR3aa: CASSPPGRSGELFF
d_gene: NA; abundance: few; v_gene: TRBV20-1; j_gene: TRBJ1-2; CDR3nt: TGCAGTGCTAGAGACGGACAGAACTATGGCTACACCTTC; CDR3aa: CSARDGQNYGYTF
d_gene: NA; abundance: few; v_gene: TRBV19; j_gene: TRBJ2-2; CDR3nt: TGTGCCAGTAGTATAAGACCGGGGCTCGAGACCGGGGAGCTGTTTTTT; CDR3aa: CASSIRPGLETGELFF
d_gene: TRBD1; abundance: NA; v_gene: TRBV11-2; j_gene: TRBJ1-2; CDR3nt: TGTGCCAGCAGCTTAACGACAGGGGGCGTGTTCTATGGCTACACCTTC; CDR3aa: CASSLTTGGVFYGYTF
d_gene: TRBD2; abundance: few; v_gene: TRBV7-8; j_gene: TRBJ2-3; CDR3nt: TGTGCCAGCAGCGTGACTAGCGGGTGGGGCCCAGATACGCAGTATTTT; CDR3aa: CASSVTSGWGPDTQYF
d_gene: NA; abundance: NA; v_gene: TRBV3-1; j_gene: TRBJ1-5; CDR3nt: TGTGCCAGCAGCCAAGGATTACAGGGAGAAGGTCCCCAGCATTTT; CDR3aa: CASSQGLQGEGPQHF
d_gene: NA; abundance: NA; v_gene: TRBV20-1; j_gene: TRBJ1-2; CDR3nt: TGCAGTACTAGATTGGGAGGGGGTCATAACTATGGCTACACCTTC; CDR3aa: CSTRLGGGHNYGYTF
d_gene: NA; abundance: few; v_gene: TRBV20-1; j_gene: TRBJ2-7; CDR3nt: TGCAGTGCTAGACAGGCCCCGAGCTCCTACGAGCAGTACTTC; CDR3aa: CSARQAPSSYEQYF
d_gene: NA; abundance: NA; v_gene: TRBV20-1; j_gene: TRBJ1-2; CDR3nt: TGCAGTGCTAGAGAGCGAGGGTACGGCTACACCTTC; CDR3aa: CSARERGYGYTF
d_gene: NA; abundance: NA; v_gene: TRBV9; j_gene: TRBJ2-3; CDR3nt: TGTGCCAGCAGCGCCAGTCCCAGAGATACGCAGTATTTT; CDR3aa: CASSASPRDTQYF
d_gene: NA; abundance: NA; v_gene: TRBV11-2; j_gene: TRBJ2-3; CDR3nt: TGTGCCAGCAGCTTAGAAGGGGATACGCAGTATTTT; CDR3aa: CASSLEGDTQYF
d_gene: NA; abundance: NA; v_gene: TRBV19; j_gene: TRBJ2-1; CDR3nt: TGTGCCAGTAGTGTTCCCGGCAGGGACCCTAGGGATGAGCAGTTCTTC; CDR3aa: CASSVPGRDPRDEQFF
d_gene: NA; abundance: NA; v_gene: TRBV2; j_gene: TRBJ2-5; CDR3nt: TGTGCCAGCAGTGTCAAAGTTGGAGAGACCCAGTACTTC; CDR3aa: CASSVKVGETQYF
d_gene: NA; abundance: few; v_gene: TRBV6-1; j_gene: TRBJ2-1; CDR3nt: TGTGCCAGCAGGCCGCCCGAGGGACACAATGAGCAGTTCTTC; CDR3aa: CASRPPEGHNEQFF
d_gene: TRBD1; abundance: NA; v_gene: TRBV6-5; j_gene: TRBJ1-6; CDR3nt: TGTGCCAGCAGTTACTCGATCCCAGGGGGCTATAATTCACCCCTCCACTTT; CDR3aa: CASSYSIPGGYNSPLHF
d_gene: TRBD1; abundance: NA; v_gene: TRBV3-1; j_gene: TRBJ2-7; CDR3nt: TGTGCCAGCAGCCCGGGACAGGCCGACGAGCAGTACTTC; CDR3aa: CASSPGQADEQYF
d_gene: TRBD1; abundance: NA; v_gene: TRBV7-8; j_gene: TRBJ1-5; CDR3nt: TGTGCCAGCAGCTTGAGTCCAGGGGGTAGTCAGCCCCAGCATTTT; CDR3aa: CASSLSPGGSQPQHF